These 31 T cell receptor beta chains were sequenced from one sample in a study of PD-L1 blockade in urothelial cancer. Repertoires were generated with immunoSEQ multiplex PCR, while TCRdb's copy carries only in-frame clones and drops some. The table lists tens of thousands of clones, roughly 90% of them singletons. The specimen comprised PBMCs, sampled around atezolizumab (anti-PD-L1) treatment. The receptors come from a woman aged 70-85 years with urothelial cancer.

J is TRBJ1-1 and V is TRBV5-1, with D possibly TRBD1 on 6 matching bases. Germline V gene sequence: CDR1 SGHRS, CDR2 YFSETQ. The CDR3 is made up of 16 amino acids. Trimming cost V 0 bases and J 0 bases, with 12 bases left between them. The CDR3 region is CASSLVRDTLNTEAFF. The DNA of the CDR3 is TGCGCCAGCAGCTTGGTTCGGGACACCCTGAACACTGAAGCTTTCTTT.

The chain has TRBV27 and TRBJ1-1; the D gene is possibly TRBD1 (5 bases). CDR1 is MNHEY, CDR2 SMNVEV, per germline (reference sequence). V was clipped by 3 bases and J by 4 bases, with 15 bases between them. The CDR3 has 15 residues. CDR3 in amino acids: CASSFGAGRGTEAFF. The CDR3 DNA reads as TGTGCCAGCAGTTTCGGGGCAGGGAGGGGCACTGAAGCTTTCTTT.

This chain joins TRBV28 and TRBJ2-6; D gene unclear. V lost 1 base to trimming and J lost 3 bases, with 4 bases between them. The CDR3 runs to 14 residues. In germline, CDR1 is MDHEN, CDR2 SYDVKM. CDR3 protein: CASSLYHGANVLTF. The CDR3 nucleotides are TGTGCCAGCAGTTTATATCATGGGGCCAACGTCCTGACTTTC.

The V call is TRBV19, the J call TRBJ1-5; D ambiguous. The CDR3 consists of 13 residues. CDR1 and CDR2 (germline): LNHDA, SQIVND (reference sequence). Trimming stripped 5 bases from V and 4 bases from J, with 9 bases between. For the CDR3, the DNA is TGTGCCAGTAGTCCCGGGGTGAATCAGCCCCAGCATTTT. As protein: CASSPGVNQPQHF.

This clone was recorded once. The rearrangement links TRBV7-2 to TRBJ2-5, with D unresolved. There are 14 residues in the CDR3. Germline CDR1 and CDR2: SGHTA and FQGNSA. Trimming pared 5 bases from V and 3 bases from J, leaving 13 bases between. The CDR3 here is CASSLLGAEETQYF. The CDR3 DNA is TGTGCCAGCAGCCTCCTCGGTGCGGAAGAGACCCAGTACTTC. Full variable domain (rest looked up from reference TRBV7-2 and TRBJ2-5): GAGVSQSPSNKVTEKGKDVELRCDPISGHTALYWYRQSLGQGLEFLIYFQGNSAPDKSGLPSDRFSAERTGGSVSTLTIQRTQQEDSAVYLCASSLLGAEETQYFGPGTRLLVL.

The chain uses TRBV9 and TRBJ2-1; 13 bases align to TRBD2. The CDR3 length is 16 residues. Trimming took 4 bases from V and 8 from J; bases not matched to a gene: 9. Germline values: CDR1 SGDLS, CDR2 YYNGEE. The CDR3 spells CASSTRTSGSGDEQFF. CDR3 sequence (DNA): TGTGCCAGCAGCACCCGGACTAGCGGGAGTGGCGATGAGCAGTTCTTC.

This chain uses TRBV2 with TRBJ2-7; D unclear. Germline values: CDR1 SNHLY, CDR2 FYNNEI. V dropped 5 bases and J dropped 0 bases, with 11 bases sitting between them. CDR3 length: 14 amino acids. CDR3 sequence: CASSIRTGSYEQYF. The DNA for the CDR3 is TGTGCCAGCAGTATTAGAACGGGCTCCTACGAGCAGTACTTC.

The genes are TRBV30 and TRBJ2-1, with TRBD2 matching over 15 bases. This CDR3 contains 17 residues. Germline lookup yields CDR1 GTSNPN and CDR2 SVGIG (reference sequence). The trim removed 2 bases at V and 7 bases at J, leaving 9 bases unmatched. The CDR3 nucleotides read TGTGCCTGGAGTCGGACTAGCGGGAGGGGTTGGGAAAATGAGCAGTTCTTC. It encodes CAWSRTSGRGWENEQFF.

The count of this clone is one. The chain links TRBV19 to TRBJ2-2, with 7 bases that match TRBD1. J lost 8 bases, V lost 3 bases, and 9 bases had no gene match. The CDR3 covers 15 residues. Germline V gene data show CDR1 as LNHDA and CDR2 as SQIVND (reference sequence). The CDR3 DNA is TGTGCCAGTAGTATGAGGGTACAGGGGTTTGGGGAGCTGTTTTTT. Translating gives CASSMRVQGFGELFF.

V and J are TRBV7-2 and TRBJ2-1; D gene unclear. The V and J ends lost 5 bases and 0 bases respectively, with 11 bases between them. Germline V gives CDR1 SGHTA, CDR2 FQGNSA. The CDR3 loop spans 15 amino acids. CDR3 loop: CASSESASSYNEQFF. Here the CDR3 DNA reads TGTGCCAGCAGCGAGAGCGCGAGCTCCTACAATGAGCAGTTCTTC.

The count of this clone is one. The J gene is TRBJ2-2, the V gene TRBV4-1, with 10 positions matching TRBD2. CDR1 and CDR2 from the germline V gene are MGHRA and YSYEKL. V shed 0 bases, J shed 12 bases, and the junction held 7 bases outside the gene matches. CDR3 size: 15 residues. In DNA form, the CDR3 reads TGCGCCAGCAGCCAAGATCAAGCGGGAGGGGACAAGCTGTTTTTT. This encodes CASSQDQAGGDKLFF.

This chain connects TRBV4-3 to TRBJ2-5, with 16 bases lining up with TRBD2. With V trimmed by 5 bases and J by 2 bases, 8 bases remained unmatched. CDR3 length: 18 amino acids. Germline V gene lookup returns CDR1 LGHNA and CDR2 YSLEER. The CDR3 DNA follows: TGCGCCAGCAGCAGGGGGACTAGCGGGGGGGCCTCGCAAGAGACCCAGTACTTC. As protein: CASSRGTSGGASQETQYF.

This chain links TRBV6-6 with TRBJ1-4; D perhaps matches TRBD1 (5 bases). V gave up 8 bases and J gave up 5 bases, with 9 bases separating them. The V gene's germline CDR1 is MNHNY and CDR2 SVGAGI (reference sequence). The CDR3 sequence is 12 residues long. The CDR3 region is CASGRGNEKLFF. Here the CDR3 DNA reads TGTGCCAGCGGGAGGGGAAATGAAAAACTGTTTTTT.

This clone came up once. The V and J genes are TRBV29-1 and TRBJ2-3; weak D call: TRBD2 (5 bases). The CDR3 runs to 15 residues. The V end lost 7 bases, the J end lost 2 bases, and 19 bases lay between the germline ends. Germline values: CDR1 SQVTM, CDR2 ANQGSEA. The CDR3 DNA sequence: TGCAGCGGAAGCCGGGCGGGCGCACCCACAGATACGCAGTATTTT. Protein sequence: CSGSRAGAPTDTQYF.

The chain joins TRBV9 to TRBJ2-7; 9 bases agree with TRBD1. The CDR3 extends over 15 amino acids. Germline assignment: CDR1 SGDLS and CDR2 YYNGEE. Trimming cost V 5 bases and J 5 bases; bases outside gene matches: 11. Here the CDR3 DNA reads TGTGCCAGCAGTTTGAGACAGGGGGTTTTCGACGAGCAGTACTTC. This encodes CASSLRQGVFDEQYF.

This clone has just a few counts. The chain joins TRBV2 to TRBJ1-2; 8 positions match TRBD1. J lost 0 bases, V lost 7 bases, and 1 base had no gene match. CDR3 length: 13 amino acids. Germline CDR1 and CDR2: SNHLY and FYNNEI. The DNA for the CDR3 is TGTGCCAGCATGACAGGGGCTAACTATGGCTACACCTTC. It encodes CASMTGANYGYTF. The complete variable domain, with remaining parts taken from reference TRBV2 and TRBJ1-2, reads EPEVTQTPSHQVTQMGQEVILRCVPISNHLYFYWYRQILGQKVEFLVSFYNNEISEKSEIFDDQFSVERPDGSNFTLKIRSTKLEDSAMYFCASMTGANYGYTFGSGTRLTVV.

The gene calls are TRBV6-6 and TRBJ2-5; 8 nucleotides match TRBD2. V was pared by 2 bases and J by 1 base, with 0 bases of the junction left unmatched. This CDR3 is built from 14 residues. CDR1 MNHNY and CDR2 SVGAGI come from the germline V gene (reference sequence). The CDR3 here is CASSYTSGQETQYF. CDR3 sequence (DNA): TGTGCCAGCAGTTACACTAGCGGCCAAGAGACCCAGTACTTC.

The CDR3 sequence: CASSVNRGFSNQPQHF. The DNA of the CDR3 is TGTGCCAGCAGTGTCAACAGGGGCTTTAGCAATCAGCCCCAGCATTTT. The chain carries TRBV2 and TRBJ1-5, with 7 bases fitting TRBD1. The germline gives CDR1 SNHLY, CDR2 FYNNEI. V shed 4 bases, J shed 0 bases, and the junction held 6 bases outside the gene matches. This CDR3 comprises 16 residues.

This chain connects TRBV28 to TRBJ1-5, with TRBD1 matching 10 bases. The junction had 11 bases not matched to a gene; V was cut back by 5 bases and J by 4 bases. Germline V gives CDR1 MDHEN, CDR2 SYDVKM. The CDR3 consists of 17 residues. The CDR3 region is CASSLGTGVLLNQPQHF. In DNA, the CDR3 is TGTGCCAGCAGTCTGGGGACAGGGGTGTTGTTGAATCAGCCCCAGCATTTT.

This chain's CDR3 is CATLAGSGESGGYTF. In nucleotides, the CDR3 is TGTGCCACATTGGCAGGGTCGGGGGAGAGTGGCGGCTACACCTTC. This chain uses TRBV6-6 with TRBJ1-2, with TRBD1 as a possible D gene (5 bases). Germline lookup yields CDR1 MNHNY and CDR2 SVGAGI (reference sequence). V lost 10 bases and J lost 8, with 26 bases in between. There are 15 residues in the CDR3.

This clone has just one count. J is TRBJ2-1 and V is TRBV6-4, with 7 nucleotides matching TRBD2. V shed 6 bases, J shed 6 bases, and the junction held 11 bases outside the gene matches. The CDR3 extends over 15 amino acids. CDR1 is MRHNA and CDR2 is SNTAGT in the germline V gene. CDR3 residues: CASSNEAGVGNEQFF. CDR3 bases: TGTGCCAGCAGCAACGAGGCGGGGGTGGGCAATGAGCAGTTCTTC.

The chain combines TRBV4-1 with TRBJ1-2; D is ambiguous. Germline V gives CDR1 MGHRA, CDR2 YSYEKL. The CDR3 consists of 14 residues. The germline V and J ends were trimmed by 1 base and 2 bases, with 8 bases remaining between them. CDR3 DNA sequence: TGCGCCAGCAGCCAAGGTTCCTTCAACTATGGCTACACCTTC. It yields the protein CASSQGSFNYGYTF.

The chain joins TRBV4-1 to TRBJ1-3; no clear D. This CDR3 has 17 amino acids. Trimming shortened V by 1 base and J by 4 bases, and 17 bases separated the two germline ends. Germline-derived CDR1 and CDR2 are MGHRA and YSYEKL. CDR3 region: CASSQVSGWISGNTIYF. The CDR3 DNA reads as TGCGCCAGCAGCCAAGTATCGGGTTGGATCAGCGGAAACACCATATATTTT.

In its sample, this clone was seen once. The rearrangement joins TRBV12-5 to TRBJ2-7; the D gene is possibly TRBD1 (6 bases). Germline CDR1 LGHNT, CDR2 FRNRAP. This CDR3 contains 16 residues. V was cut by 3 bases and J by 0 bases, with 15 bases left in between. CDR3 in amino acids: CASGFPRTADSYEQYF. The CDR3 nucleotides read TGTGCTAGTGGTTTCCCCCGGACAGCAGACTCCTACGAGCAGTACTTC.

CDR3 nucleotides: TGTGCCAGCAGCCCGTCGAGCGGGGAAAGCTACGAGCAGTACTTC. Amino acids: CASSPSSGESYEQYF. The chain links TRBV7-6 to TRBJ2-7; 7 bases agree with TRBD2. Germline trimming cut 5 bases from V and 3 bases from J; bases unmatched to any gene: 10. Germline V CDR1 and CDR2: SGHVS, FNYEAQ. The CDR3 has 15 amino acids. Full variable domain (remainder filled in from reference TRBV7-6 and TRBJ2-7): GAGVSQSPRYKVTKRGQDVALRCDPISGHVSLYWYRQALGQGPEFLTYFNYEAQQDKSGLPNDRFSAERPEGSISTLTIQRTEQRDSAMYRCASSPSSGESYEQYFGPGTRLTVT.

The CDR3 coding sequence is TGTGCCAGTAGTCACAGGGGGAACGAGCAGTACTTC. Translation gives CASSHRGNEQYF. The V call is TRBV19, the J call TRBJ2-7; the match to TRBD1 covers 8 bases. The germline V gene has CDR1 LNHDA and CDR2 SQIVND (reference sequence). CDR3 length equals 12 residues. Trimming removed 5 bases from V and 5 bases from J; junction bases left unmatched: 2.

This chain joins TRBV5-1 and TRBJ2-3, with 8 bases aligning to TRBD2. V lost 5 bases and J lost 2; bases outside the gene matches: 10. Germline CDR1 and CDR2: SGHRS and YFSETQ. The CDR3 has 16 residues. The CDR3 sequence: CASRAAGLAATDTQYF. CDR3 in DNA: TGCGCCAGCAGGGCGGCCGGACTAGCAGCCACAGATACGCAGTATTTT.

The J gene is TRBJ1-4, the V gene TRBV7-9, with 8 bases matching TRBD1. V gave up 5 bases and J gave up 7 bases; unmatched junction bases: 9. Germline CDR1 SEHNR, CDR2 FQNEAQ (reference sequence). CDR3 size: 15 residues. The CDR3: CASSPRQGLGEKLFF. The CDR3 DNA reads TGTGCCAGCAGCCCTAGACAGGGGCTCGGTGAAAAACTGTTTTTT. Using reference TRBV7-9 and TRBJ1-4 for the parts outside the CDR3, the full variable domain is DTGVSQNPRHKITKRGQNVTFRCDPISEHNRLYWYRQTLGQGPEFLTYFQNEAQLEKSRLLSDRFSAERPKGSFSTLEIQRTEQGDSAMYLCASSPRQGLGEKLFFGSGTQLSVL.

The gene calls are TRBV19 and TRBJ2-5; 8 bases agree with TRBD1. The CDR3 totals 14 residues. The J segment lost 3 bases and the V segment lost 4 bases, leaving 4 bases of the junction unmatched. CDR1 LNHDA and CDR2 SQIVND come from the germline V gene (reference sequence). The CDR3 spells CASSTGTGEETQYF. CDR3 sequence (DNA): TGTGCCAGTAGTACCGGGACAGGAGAAGAGACCCAGTACTTC.

The CDR3 nucleotides read TGTGCCAGCAGGGGGGGACAGGGGGTAGGTCAGCCCCAGCATTTT. This translates into CASRGGQGVGQPQHF. J is TRBJ1-5 and V is TRBV6-1, with 11 bases matching TRBD1. Germline V gene lookup returns CDR1 MNHNS and CDR2 SASEGT. J gave up 6 bases and V 6 bases, and 7 bases lay outside the gene matches. The CDR3 is 15 amino acids.

The CDR3 DNA follows: TGTGCCAGCAGCCAAGGTTGGACAGCCAACACTAACTATGGCTACACCTTC. This encodes CASSQGWTANTNYGYTF. The gene calls are TRBV11-3 and TRBJ1-2; weak D call: TRBD1 (6 bases). The CDR3 is 17 amino acids. Between the trimmed V and J ends, which lost 5 bases and 0 bases, there was a span of 19 bases. Germline V gene sequence: CDR1 SGHNT, CDR2 YENEEA.